This is a list of T cell receptor beta chains from one sample in a study of beta chain features in type 1 diabetes. Measured with immunoSEQ multiplex PCR; TCRdb has only the in-frame clones, and not every one. This sample has under 950,000 clones; under 20% occur once, and the top ten carry around 0.02%. The sequencing input was naive CD4+ T cells from blood. These receptors all stem from a young woman in good health. Each CDR3 is given with its conserved first and last residue. A D gene is named only where the DNA matches it firmly. Some rows mark clone size as missing; the rest say once, few, many or name a class of expanded clone.

size	V	J	D	CDR3	DNA
NA	TRBV6-5	TRBJ2-1	TRBD2	CASSYSRTSGTAEQFF	TGTGCCAGCAGTTACTCTCGGACTAGCGGGACGGCTGAGCAGTTCTTC
NA	TRBV28	TRBJ2-4	TRBD2	CASRLAGVSNIQYF	TGTGCCAGCAGACTAGCGGGAGTATCGAACATTCAGTACTTC
NA	TRBV2	TRBJ2-1	TRBD1	CASSGQGFSYNEQFF	TGTGCCAGCAGTGGACAGGGGTTTTCCTACAATGAGCAGTTCTTC
NA	TRBV28	TRBJ2-5	NA	CASRHPSWRETQYF	TGTGCCAGCAGACATCCCTCATGGCGGGAGACCCAGTACTTC
few	TRBV28	TRBJ2-7	TRBD2	CASRSHSGTSGIYEQYF	TGTGCCAGCAGGTCCCACAGCGGGACTAGCGGGATCTACGAGCAGTACTTC
few	TRBV5-4	TRBJ2-5	TRBD1	CASSLAGTAPGETQYF	TGTGCCAGCAGCTTGGCTGGGACAGCGCCTGGGGAGACCCAGTACTTC
few	TRBV2	TRBJ1-2	NA	CASKSRANYGYTF	TGTGCCAGCAAGTCAAGGGCTAACTATGGCTACACCTTC
few	TRBV7-2	TRBJ2-3	NA	CASSPFDRISTDTQYF	TGTGCCAGCAGCCCATTTGACAGGATCTCCACAGATACGCAGTATTTT
NA	TRBV5-1	TRBJ2-5	TRBD2	CASSLVAGVRETQYF	TGCGCCAGCAGCTTGGTAGCGGGAGTGAGAGAGACCCAGTACTTC
NA	TRBV4-2	TRBJ1-5	NA	CASSQDPNTGALNQPQHF	TGTGCCAGCAGCCAGGACCCTAACACAGGAGCTCTCAATCAGCCCCAGCATTTT
NA	TRBV7-2	TRBJ2-5	NA	CASSFGEETQYF	TGTGCCAGCAGCTTCGGGGAAGAGACCCAGTACTTC
NA	TRBV7-2	TRBJ2-5	NA	CASSPYFQETQYF	TGTGCCAGCAGCCCTTACTTCCAAGAGACCCAGTACTTC
NA	TRBV27	TRBJ2-7	TRBD1	CATRGGSTYEQYF	TGTGCCACTCGAGGGGGCTCCACCTACGAGCAGTACTTC
NA	TRBV20-1	TRBJ2-7	NA	CSAGEAYEQYF	TGCAGTGCTGGCGAAGCCTACGAGCAGTACTTC
few	TRBV7-2	TRBJ1-1	NA	CASSFAGVYTEAFF	TGTGCCAGCAGCTTTGCAGGGGTGTACACTGAAGCTTTCTTT
NA	TRBV5-1	TRBJ2-7	TRBD1	CASSLDWGQGYEQYF	TGCGCCAGCAGCTTGGATTGGGGACAGGGCTACGAGCAGTACTTC
NA	TRBV27	TRBJ2-7	NA	CASSFTGANYEQYF	TGTGCCAGCAGTTTTACCGGAGCCAACTACGAGCAGTACTTC
NA	TRBV28	TRBJ1-3	NA	CASSPPRSGVSGNTIYF	TGTGCCAGCAGTCCACCCAGATCAGGGGTCTCTGGAAACACCATATATTTT
NA	TRBV2	TRBJ1-1	TRBD1	CASSDRTGGRTEAFF	TGTGCCAGCAGTGATAGGACAGGGGGTAGGACTGAAGCTTTCTTT
few	TRBV18	TRBJ2-7	TRBD2	CASSTGTRGYEQYF	TGTGCCAGCTCAACCGGGACTAGAGGCTACGAGCAGTACTTC
NA	TRBV6-5	TRBJ2-3	NA	CASSQYGGHTDTQYF	TGTGCTAGCAGTCAATATGGCGGTCACACAGATACGCAGTATTTT
NA	TRBV9	TRBJ1-5	TRBD1	CASSARGLGQPQHF	TGTGCCAGCAGCGCCAGGGGGCTCGGTCAGCCCCAGCATTTT
NA	TRBV5-4	TRBJ2-1	NA	CASSFSSIGNEQFF	TGTGCCAGCAGCTTCAGTTCTATCGGGAATGAGCAGTTCTTC
few	TRBV4-3	TRBJ2-7	NA	CASSQGLRTPYEQYF	TGCGCCAGCAGCCAAGGGTTGCGGACTCCCTACGAGCAGTACTTC
NA	TRBV15	TRBJ2-1	TRBD2	CATSSPSGNSYNEQFF	TGTGCCACCAGCAGCCCTAGCGGGAACTCCTACAATGAGCAGTTCTTC
few	TRBV5-1	TRBJ2-7	NA	CASKTGQHYEQYF	TGCGCCAGCAAGACAGGACAGCACTACGAGCAGTACTTC
few	TRBV5-5	TRBJ2-7	TRBD2	CASSFSASGYEQYF	TGTGCCAGCAGCTTCTCGGCTAGCGGCTACGAGCAGTACTTC
NA	TRBV27	TRBJ1-2	NA	CASSLGGNVYGYTF	TGTGCCAGCAGTTTAGGGGGTAACGTATATGGCTACACCTTC